A selection of T cell receptor beta chains follows, all from one sample in a study of regulatory T cells in long-lasting Graves disease. One entry per CDR3 protein, called by TCRdb with MiXCR from the multiplex PCR reads. The table records about 400,000 distinct CDR3 sequences, around 15% of them present only once. These same records also appear under a second study, on T cells in Graves' hyperthyroidism and ophthalmopathy.

Sequences were derived from peripheral blood mononuclear cells (PBMCs), sampled at new diagnosis, from a patient treated with antithyroid drugs. Receptors originate from a woman aged 18-35 years with Graves disease. The CDR3 runs from the conserved cysteine through the conserved F or W. Each record gives: D gene, J gene, V gene, clone size, CDR3 protein, CDR3 DNA. D genes are given only for firm matches. The size entry is marked missing in some rows and otherwise reads once, few, many or a size class.

TRBD2,TRBJ2-1,TRBV9,many,CASSVAGGPFNEQFF,TGTGCCAGCAGCGTAGCGGGAGGGCCCTTCAATGAGCAGTTCTTC
TRBD1,TRBJ1-1,TRBV7-3,many,CASSAGTGAGGTEAFF,TGTGCCAGCAGCGCCGGGACAGGGGCAGGTGGAACTGAAGCTTTCTTT
NA,TRBJ1-6,TRBV10-3,NA,CAIKGKDNSPLHF,TGTGCCATCAAGGGGAAGGATAATTCACCCCTCCACTTT
NA,TRBJ2-3,TRBV7-2,many,CARRSKASTDTQYF,TGTGCCAGACGTTCAAAAGCTAGCACAGATACGCAGTATTTT
TRBD2,TRBJ2-3,TRBV7-3,many,CASSASAGGWTYTQYF,TGTGCCAGCAGCGCCTCAGCGGGAGGGTGGACATATACGCAGTATTTT
TRBD1,TRBJ2-2,TRBV2,many,CASSAATGDHTGELFF,TGTGCCAGCAGTGCCGCGACAGGGGACCACACCGGGGAGCTGTTTTTT
TRBD1,TRBJ1-2,TRBV9,NA,CASSEGTGGNGYTF,TGTGCCAGCAGCGAGGGGACAGGGGGCAATGGCTACACCTTC
TRBD2,TRBJ2-5,TRBV20-1,many,CSATGLAGAKETQYF,TGCAGTGCTACGGGACTAGCGGGAGCGAAAGAGACCCAGTACTTC
NA,TRBJ1-2,TRBV10-3,NA,CAISEGVSPTSYTF,TGTGCCATCAGTGAAGGGGTTTCGCCTACGAGCTACACCTTC
NA,TRBJ2-1,TRBV7-9,NA,CASAFSGGGQFF,TGTGCCAGCGCTTTTTCCGGCGGCGGGCAGTTCTTC
TRBD1,TRBJ2-3,TRBV2,many,CASSVDRGRLGTDTQYF,TGTGCCAGCAGCGTGGACAGGGGACGCCTGGGCACAGATACGCAGTATTTT
TRBD1,TRBJ1-1,TRBV4-1,many,CASSQGWGQGLRNTEAFF,TGCGCCAGCAGCCAAGGTTGGGGACAGGGGTTAAGGAACACTGAAGCTTTCTTT
NA,TRBJ2-7,TRBV24-1,NA,CATSDSVDRSNEQHF,TGTGCCACCAGTGATTCCGTCGACAGGTCCAACGAGCAGCACTTC
TRBD1,TRBJ1-4,TRBV19,NA,CASSPPGQGLSANEKLFF,TGTGCCAGTAGCCCACCGGGACAGGGACTGTCGGCTAATGAAAAACTGTTTTTT
NA,TRBJ2-1,TRBV9,many,CASSVSHSYNEQFF,TGTGCCAGCAGCGTGTCCCACTCCTACAATGAGCAGTTCTTC
NA,TRBJ2-1,TRBV5-1,once,CASSVGSDYQGDRFF,TGTGCCAGCAGCGTAGGGTCAGACTACCAGGGTGATCGGTTCTTC
NA,TRBJ1-5,TRBV30,many,CAWSAGADQPQHF,TGTGCCTGGAGTGCAGGGGCAGATCAGCCCCAGCATTTT
TRBD1,TRBJ1-4,TRBV28,few,CASSFETGVHEKLFF,TGTGCCAGCAGTTTTGAGACAGGGGTACATGAAAAACTGTTTTTT
NA,TRBJ1-2,TRBV6-1,NA,CASKTIRDFAGYTF,TGTGCCAGTAAAACGATCCGGGACTTTGCGGGCTACACCTTC
NA,TRBJ2-7,TRBV11-2,many,CASSPAGTNYEQYF,TGTGCCAGCAGCCCGGCCGGGACAAACTACGAGCAGTACTTC
NA,TRBJ1-1,TRBV9,many,CASSVADRMNTEAFF,TGTGCCAGCAGCGTCGCCGACAGGATGAACACTGAAGCTTTCTTT
NA,TRBJ1-2,TRBV4-1,NA,CASSQESGPYGYTF,TGCGCCAGCAGCCAAGAATCAGGCCCATATGGCTACACCTTC
TRBD1,TRBJ1-4,TRBV29-1,many,CSVIDPGQGGEKLFF,TGCAGCGTGATTGACCCGGGACAGGGCGGTGAAAAACTGTTTTTT
NA,TRBJ2-1,TRBV29-1,many,CSVDGLDSEQFF,TGCAGCGTTGACGGTCTTGACAGTGAGCAGTTCTTC
NA,TRBJ1-2,TRBV2,many,CASSGRDGSYYGYTF,TGTGCCAGCAGCGGGCGTGACGGGTCCTACTATGGCTACACCTTC
TRBD2,TRBJ2-5,TRBV9,NA,CASSAGGRERGETQYF,TGTGCCAGCAGCGCGGGGGGGAGGGAGAGAGGGGAGACCCAGTACTTC
TRBD2,TRBJ2-3,TRBV28,many,CASSLGLAGGLGTQYF,TGTGCCAGCAGTTTGGGACTAGCGGGGGGGCTAGGTACGCAGTATTTT
NA,TRBJ1-2,TRBV9,NA,CASSVYMDGEDGYTF,TGTGCCAGCAGCGTATACATGGACGGAGAAGATGGCTACACCTTC
TRBD2,TRBJ2-2,TRBV9,NA,CASSVNPGLANTGELFF,TGTGCCAGCAGCGTCAATCCGGGACTAGCCAACACCGGGGAGCTGTTTTTT
TRBD1,TRBJ1-3,TRBV9,NA,CASSFEGAGGNTIYF,TGTGCCAGCAGCTTCGAGGGGGCTGGTGGAAACACCATATATTTT
TRBD1,TRBJ2-1,TRBV29-1,many,CSVVQGSEIHEQFF,TGCAGCGTAGTACAGGGGAGTGAGATCCATGAGCAGTTCTTC
TRBD2,TRBJ2-1,TRBV7-3,NA,CASSSGTSGGAVFF,TGCGCCAGCAGCTCCGGGACTAGCGGGGGGGCCGTGTTCTTC
TRBD2,TRBJ2-5,TRBV20-1,many,CSARDQSSGSRGETQYF,TGCAGTGCTAGAGATCAGAGTAGCGGGTCCCGGGGAGAGACCCAGTACTTC
NA,TRBJ1-4,TRBV9,NA,CASSQQGGSEKLFF,TGTGCCAGCAGCCAACAGGGTGGAAGTGAAAAACTGTTTTTT
TRBD1,TRBJ2-7,TRBV20-1,few,CSARGIFGQGSSYEQYF,TGCAGTGCTAGAGGTATTTTCGGACAGGGGAGCTCCTACGAGCAGTACTTC
TRBD1,TRBJ2-3,TRBV7-9,many,CAITTGVVSDTQYF,TGTGCCATAACGACAGGGGTTGTTTCAGATACGCAGTATTTT
NA,TRBJ2-3,TRBV9,few,CASSVAGAWGDTQYF,TGTGCCAGCAGCGTAGCGGGGGCTTGGGGAGATACGCAGTATTTT
NA,TRBJ2-1,TRBV4-1,NA,CASSQAWRAEQFF,TGCGCCAGCAGCCAAGCTTGGAGGGCTGAGCAGTTCTTC
NA,TRBJ1-1,TRBV6-1,many,CASSEAYRGRASTEAFF,TGTGCCAGCAGTGAAGCGTATAGGGGCAGGGCGAGCACTGAAGCTTTCTTT
NA,TRBJ2-7,TRBV28,NA,CASSWFEEQYF,TGTGCCAGCAGCTGGTTTGAGGAGCAGTACTTC
NA,TRBJ2-6,TRBV3-1,many,CASSQVTRSGANVLTF,TGTGCCAGCAGCCAAGTGACGCGCTCTGGGGCCAACGTCCTGACTTTC
NA,TRBJ2-7,TRBV9,few,CASSVSGMNYEQYF,TGTGCCAGCAGCGTATCGGGAATGAACTACGAGCAGTACTTC
NA,TRBJ1-1,TRBV7-8,few,CAGAVGRLTEAFF,TGTGCCGGGGCTGTGGGGCGACTGACTGAAGCTTTCTTT
TRBD1,TRBJ1-2,TRBV29-1,once,CSVEVWTGVDGYGYTF,TGCAGCGTTGAAGTGTGGACAGGGGTCGATGGCTATGGCTACACCTTC